What follows are 2 T cell receptor beta chains derived from one specimen sequenced in a study of T cells in Graves' hyperthyroidism and ophthalmopathy. There were TCR beta CDR3 regions amplified from RNA transcripts. The TCR CDR3 first-round RT-PCR relied on the HTBI primer set. MiXCR was run by TCRdb on the multiplex PCR reads, yielding one entry per CDR3 protein. The table includes fewer than 300,000 distinct CDR3 sequences, about 25% detected once. Sequences were obtained from blood. Source of these receptors: a man aged 40-49 years with Graves' hyperthyroidism that later progressed to Graves' ophthalmopathy.

The chain recombines TRBV11-2 with TRBJ1-6; D perhaps matches TRBD1 (5 bases). With 0 bases removed from V and 7 bases from J, the gap between germline ends came to 10 bases. The germline V gene has CDR1 SGHAT and CDR2 FQNNGV. The CDR3 spans 15 residues. CDR3 sequence reads: CASSLEGGPNSPLHF. In nucleotides, the CDR3 is TGTGCCAGCAGCTTAGAGGGGGGTCCCAATTCACCCCTCCACTTT.

This clonotype was observed many times. V gene TRBV19 combines with J gene TRBJ1-3, with 7 bases aligning to TRBD1. Germline V gives CDR1 LNHDA, CDR2 SQIVND (reference sequence). The CDR3 runs 17 residues. V lost 5 bases and J lost 0; bases outside the gene matches: 10. CDR3 nucleotide sequence: TGTGCCAGTAGTGGCTGGGAGGGACAGACCTCTGGAAACACCATATATTTT. It is translated as CASSGWEGQTSGNTIYF.